Listed below are T cell receptor beta chains from one sample, sequenced in a study of beta chain features in type 1 diabetes. The method was immunoSEQ multiplex PCR; TCRdb's version includes in-frame clones alone and lacks a portion of them. The table lists about 320,000 clones, around 13% of them singletons, with 6.7% in the top ten. The sequenced sample consisted of central memory CD4+ T cells from blood. The receptors were gathered from a man younger than 40 in good health. Both conserved end residues are part of each CDR3. Fields, in order: clone size, V gene, D gene, J gene, CDR3 DNA, CDR3 protein. The D gene is left open where the match is weak. Size values are once, few and many counts, or a class for expanded clones, and some rows have none.

abundance: NA
v_gene: TRBV5-1
d_gene: NA
j_gene: TRBJ2-3
CDR3nt: TGCGCCAGCAGCTTGGCACGGGGACGCGGGACAGATACGCAGTATTTT
CDR3aa: CASSLARGRGTDTQYF

abundance: few
v_gene: TRBV7-8
d_gene: NA
j_gene: TRBJ2-7
CDR3nt: TGTGCCAGCAGCTTAGGGGGGTCCCCCTACGAGCAGTACTTC
CDR3aa: CASSLGGSPYEQYF

abundance: NA
v_gene: TRBV7-6
d_gene: NA
j_gene: TRBJ2-1
CDR3nt: TGTGCCAGCAGCTTAGTTGAGCGGCAGAACAATGAGCAGTTCTTC
CDR3aa: CASSLVERQNNEQFF

abundance: few
v_gene: TRBV7-9
d_gene: NA
j_gene: TRBJ1-2
CDR3nt: TGTGCCAGCAGCTCCCCCACCTACCTCTCAGCCCCTTTC
CDR3aa: CASSSPTYLSAPF

abundance: few
v_gene: TRBV5-4
d_gene: TRBD1
j_gene: TRBJ1-5
CDR3nt: TGCGCCAGCAGCCAGAATACAGGGGAACCCCAGCATTTT
CDR3aa: CASSQNTGEPQHF

abundance: few
v_gene: TRBV4-1
d_gene: NA
j_gene: TRBJ2-1
CDR3nt: TGCGCCAGCAGCCAAGCGGGGATGAATGAGCAGTTCTTC
CDR3aa: CASSQAGMNEQFF

abundance: many
v_gene: TRBV21-1
d_gene: NA
j_gene: TRBJ1-5
CDR3nt: TGTGCCAGCAGCACATATCAGCCCCAGCATTTT
CDR3aa: CASSTYQPQHF

abundance: few
v_gene: TRBV9
d_gene: TRBD1
j_gene: TRBJ1-6
CDR3nt: TGTGCCAGCAGCTCCGGGGCGACAGGGAGGCCAAATTCACCCCTCCACTTT
CDR3aa: CASSSGATGRPNSPLHF

abundance: NA
v_gene: TRBV6-4
d_gene: NA
j_gene: TRBJ1-1
CDR3nt: TGTGCCAGCAGTGTCTCTCTTCAGGGTGAAGCTTTCTTT
CDR3aa: CASSVSLQGEAFF

abundance: once
v_gene: TRBV4-2
d_gene: NA
j_gene: TRBJ2-5
CDR3nt: TGTGCCAGCAGCGGGAGGACAGTACAAGAGACCCAGTACTTC
CDR3aa: CASSGRTVQETQYF

abundance: NA
v_gene: TRBV7-3
d_gene: NA
j_gene: TRBJ2-1
CDR3nt: TGTGCCAGCAGCTTAACTCGGGGCCGAGACTACAATGAGCAGTTCTTC
CDR3aa: CASSLTRGRDYNEQFF

abundance: NA
v_gene: TRBV14
d_gene: TRBD2
j_gene: TRBJ2-1
CDR3nt: TGTGCCAGCAGCCAACCCCTCCTGATGACTAGCGGGAGAGATGAGCAGTTCTTC
CDR3aa: CASSQPLLMTSGRDEQFF

abundance: few
v_gene: TRBV19
d_gene: TRBD2
j_gene: TRBJ2-1
CDR3nt: TGTGCCAGTAGCATTTCAGGGACTAGCTCGGTTTACAATGAGCAGTTCTTC
CDR3aa: CASSISGTSSVYNEQFF

abundance: few
v_gene: TRBV14
d_gene: TRBD1
j_gene: TRBJ2-5
CDR3nt: TGTGCCAGCAGCGCCCGACAGGGGCAGGAGACCCAGTACTTC
CDR3aa: CASSARQGQETQYF

abundance: NA
v_gene: TRBV5-4
d_gene: NA
j_gene: TRBJ2-2
CDR3nt: TGCGCCAGCAGCCAAGTAGTGACAGTGAACACCGGGGAGCTGTTTTTT
CDR3aa: CASSQVVTVNTGELFF

abundance: few
v_gene: TRBV6-6
d_gene: TRBD2
j_gene: TRBJ2-2
CDR3nt: TGTGCCAGCACCCCGCCAGCGGGGGACACCGGGGAGCTGTTTTTT
CDR3aa: CASTPPAGDTGELFF

abundance: few
v_gene: TRBV11-2
d_gene: TRBD1
j_gene: TRBJ1-6
CDR3nt: TGTGCCAGCAGCTTAGATTGGACAGGGGGTCTCGGATCACCCCTCCACTTT
CDR3aa: CASSLDWTGGLGSPLHF

abundance: few
v_gene: TRBV18
d_gene: TRBD1
j_gene: TRBJ2-2
CDR3nt: TGTGCCAGCTCACCAGGAACAGGGGGCCGTACCGGGGAGCTGTTTTTT
CDR3aa: CASSPGTGGRTGELFF

abundance: NA
v_gene: TRBV4-1
d_gene: NA
j_gene: TRBJ2-2
CDR3nt: TGCGCCAGCAGCGACACAACTAGCTTTGCCGGGGAGCTGTTTTTT
CDR3aa: CASSDTTSFAGELFF

abundance: few
v_gene: TRBV5-1
d_gene: NA
j_gene: TRBJ1-2
CDR3nt: TGCGCCAGCAGCCCAGACAGACCTCTAGGGTATGGCTACACCTTC
CDR3aa: CASSPDRPLGYGYTF

abundance: few
v_gene: TRBV7-9
d_gene: NA
j_gene: TRBJ1-3
CDR3nt: TGTGCCAGCAGTCCCGGGTCCGGGTTTACCACCATATATTTT
CDR3aa: CASSPGSGFTTIYF

abundance: NA
v_gene: TRBV4-3
d_gene: NA
j_gene: TRBJ1-2
CDR3nt: TGCGCCAGCAGCCAAGAGGCTTTCAGCACCTATGGCTACACCTTC
CDR3aa: CASSQEAFSTYGYTF

abundance: few
v_gene: TRBV6-5
d_gene: TRBD2
j_gene: TRBJ2-2
CDR3nt: TGTGCCAGCAGTTACAAGCTAGCGGGAGCCGGGGAGCTGTTTTTT
CDR3aa: CASSYKLAGAGELFF

abundance: few
v_gene: TRBV10-3
d_gene: NA
j_gene: TRBJ1-5
CDR3nt: TGTGCCATCAGTGAGTCGACAGGTCGAAATCAGCCCCAGCATTTT
CDR3aa: CAISESTGRNQPQHF

abundance: NA
v_gene: TRBV10-3
d_gene: NA
j_gene: TRBJ2-2
CDR3nt: TGTGCCATCAGTGAGGGGGTCGGAGGGGAGCTGTTTTTT
CDR3aa: CAISEGVGGELFF

abundance: NA
v_gene: TRBV30
d_gene: TRBD2
j_gene: TRBJ2-2
CDR3nt: TGTGCCTGGAGTTTTCCGGGACTAGCGATAGGGAGGGAGCTGTTTTTT
CDR3aa: CAWSFPGLAIGRELFF

abundance: few
v_gene: TRBV30
d_gene: NA
j_gene: TRBJ1-1
CDR3nt: TGTGCCTGGAGTGTATATGGGGCCCTGGCCACTGAAGCTTTCTTT
CDR3aa: CAWSVYGALATEAFF

abundance: few
v_gene: TRBV2
d_gene: TRBD1
j_gene: TRBJ2-5
CDR3nt: TGTGCCAGCAGTGAACGGACAGGGAAAGAGACCCAGTACTTC
CDR3aa: CASSERTGKETQYF

abundance: NA
v_gene: TRBV11-2
d_gene: NA
j_gene: TRBJ2-1
CDR3nt: TGTGCCAGCAGCTTAGGAGAGAGGGAAAATCAGTTCTTC
CDR3aa: CASSLGERENQFF

abundance: few
v_gene: TRBV15
d_gene: TRBD2
j_gene: TRBJ2-7
CDR3nt: TGTGCCACCAGCCGGCGGGGGGTATCCTACGAGCAGTACTTC
CDR3aa: CATSRRGVSYEQYF

abundance: NA
v_gene: TRBV7-2
d_gene: TRBD2
j_gene: TRBJ2-1
CDR3nt: TGTGCCAGCAGCCAGGGACTAGCGGGGGGGCTTGAGCAGTTCTTC
CDR3aa: CASSQGLAGGLEQFF

abundance: many
v_gene: TRBV18
d_gene: NA
j_gene: TRBJ2-2
CDR3nt: TGTGCCAGCTCACCAGCGGCCTTGAACACCGGGGAGCTGTTTTTT
CDR3aa: CASSPAALNTGELFF

abundance: many
v_gene: TRBV5-5
d_gene: NA
j_gene: TRBJ1-3
CDR3nt: TGCGCCAGCAGCCAAGGAGGGGAAAACACCATATATTTT
CDR3aa: CASSQGGENTIYF

abundance: many
v_gene: TRBV13
d_gene: NA
j_gene: TRBJ1-6
CDR3nt: TGTGCCAGCAGCTTAGGGGGCCGGCCTGAACTTAATTCACCCCTCCACTTT
CDR3aa: CASSLGGRPELNSPLHF

abundance: NA
v_gene: TRBV5-4
d_gene: NA
j_gene: TRBJ2-4
CDR3nt: TGTGCCAGCAGCTCCCGGGACCCCAACATTCAGTACTTC
CDR3aa: CASSSRDPNIQYF

abundance: NA
v_gene: TRBV11-2
d_gene: NA
j_gene: TRBJ1-2
CDR3nt: TGTGCCAGCAGCTTAACGGAAGCTAACTATGGCTACACCTTC
CDR3aa: CASSLTEANYGYTF

abundance: NA
v_gene: TRBV6-5
d_gene: NA
j_gene: TRBJ1-2
CDR3nt: TGTGCCAGCAGTTATGAGGATTCCTATGGCTACACCTTC
CDR3aa: CASSYEDSYGYTF

abundance: NA
v_gene: TRBV18
d_gene: NA
j_gene: TRBJ1-1
CDR3nt: TGTGCCAGCTCACCACGACCGAACACTGAAGCTTTCTTT
CDR3aa: CASSPRPNTEAFF

abundance: NA
v_gene: TRBV18
d_gene: NA
j_gene: TRBJ2-5
CDR3nt: TGTGCCAGCTCACCACCGGGAGGACAGAACAACCAAGAGACCCAGTACTTC
CDR3aa: CASSPPGGQNNQETQYF

abundance: NA
v_gene: TRBV2
d_gene: TRBD1
j_gene: TRBJ2-5
CDR3nt: TGTGCCAGCCGGACAGGGCGTGTGGAGACCCAGTACTTC
CDR3aa: CASRTGRVETQYF

abundance: few
v_gene: TRBV5-4
d_gene: TRBD1
j_gene: TRBJ2-7
CDR3nt: TGTGCCAGCCATGACCAGGGGGCCTACGAGCAGTACTTC
CDR3aa: CASHDQGAYEQYF

abundance: NA
v_gene: TRBV11-2
d_gene: TRBD2
j_gene: TRBJ2-3
CDR3nt: TGTGCCAGCAGCCGCATGACTAGCGGGGGGGCGGGTAGCACAGATACGCAGTATTTT
CDR3aa: CASSRMTSGGAGSTDTQYF

abundance: few
v_gene: TRBV5-4
d_gene: NA
j_gene: TRBJ1-3
CDR3nt: TGTGCCAGCAGCTTGGCCGGACACGAAGGAAACACCATATATTTT
CDR3aa: CASSLAGHEGNTIYF

abundance: NA
v_gene: TRBV7-2
d_gene: NA
j_gene: TRBJ1-4
CDR3nt: TGTGCCAGCAGCTTAGGACCGGGCGGGGGGGAAAAACTGTTTTTT
CDR3aa: CASSLGPGGGEKLFF

abundance: once
v_gene: TRBV5-1
d_gene: NA
j_gene: TRBJ1-2
CDR3nt: TGCGCTAGCAGCTTGGAGCCAGGAAGTAACTATGGCTACACCTTC
CDR3aa: CASSLEPGSNYGYTF

abundance: NA
v_gene: TRBV19
d_gene: TRBD1
j_gene: TRBJ1-1
CDR3nt: TGTGCCAGTAGTATCCCGACAGGGGCCACTGAAGCTTTCTTT
CDR3aa: CASSIPTGATEAFF